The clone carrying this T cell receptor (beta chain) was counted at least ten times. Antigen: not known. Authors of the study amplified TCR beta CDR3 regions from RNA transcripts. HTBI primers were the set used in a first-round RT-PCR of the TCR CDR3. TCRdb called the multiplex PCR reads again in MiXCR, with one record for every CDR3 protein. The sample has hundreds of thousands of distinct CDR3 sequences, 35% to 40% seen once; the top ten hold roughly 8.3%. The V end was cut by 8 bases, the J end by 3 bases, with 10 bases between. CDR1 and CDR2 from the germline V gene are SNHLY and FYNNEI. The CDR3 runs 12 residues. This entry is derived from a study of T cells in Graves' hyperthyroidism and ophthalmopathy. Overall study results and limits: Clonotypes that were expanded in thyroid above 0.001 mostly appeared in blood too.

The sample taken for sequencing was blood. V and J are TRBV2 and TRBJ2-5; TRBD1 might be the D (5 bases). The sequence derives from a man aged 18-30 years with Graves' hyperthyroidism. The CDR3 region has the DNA TGTGCCAGCCTGGGGCCCAAAGAGACCCAGTACTTC. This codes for CASLGPKETQYF. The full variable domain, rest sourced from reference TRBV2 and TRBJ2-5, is EPEVTQTPSHQVTQMGQEVILRCVPISNHLYFYWYRQILGQKVEFLVSFYNNEISEKSEIFDDQFSVERPDGSNFTLKIRSTKLEDSAMYFCASLGPKETQYFGPGTRLLVL.